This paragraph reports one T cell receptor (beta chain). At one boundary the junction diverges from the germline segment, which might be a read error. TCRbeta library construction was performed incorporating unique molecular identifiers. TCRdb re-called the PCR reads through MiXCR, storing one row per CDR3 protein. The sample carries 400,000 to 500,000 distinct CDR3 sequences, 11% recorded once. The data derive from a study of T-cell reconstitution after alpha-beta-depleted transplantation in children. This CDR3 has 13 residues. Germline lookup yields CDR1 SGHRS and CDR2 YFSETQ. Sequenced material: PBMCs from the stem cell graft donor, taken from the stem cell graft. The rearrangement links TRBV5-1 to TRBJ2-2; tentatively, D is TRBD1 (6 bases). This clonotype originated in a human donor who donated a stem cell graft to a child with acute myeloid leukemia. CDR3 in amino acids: CASSLQGAGELIF. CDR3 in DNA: TGCGCCAGCAGCTTACAGGGAGCCGGGGAGCTGATTTTT.